The 10 T cell receptor beta chains given below trace back to one sample, sequenced in a study of T-cell memory formation after mild COVID-19. A single record per CDR3 protein comes from TCRdb applying MiXCR to the 5' RACE reads. The table has 100,000 to 150,000 distinct CDR3 sequences, 5% to 6.5% seen once. Sequenced input: PBMCs or a T cell subset sorted from them (not recorded which). The receptors were gathered from an adult woman who had mild COVID-19 (a few samples of this study predate the infection). Cell type and time point are not known.

This clonotype was seen a few times. The chain recombines TRBV12-2 with TRBJ2-7; the D segment call TRBD1 is taken from the table without a DNA check. TRBV12-2 has pseudogene status. The CDR3 sequence is 14 residues long. For the CDR3, the DNA is TGTGCAAGTCGCCCCAGCGTCCCCCTAGGAGAGCAGTACTTC. Encoded protein: CASRPSVPLGEQYF.

This clonotype occurred many times. This chain connects TRBV20-1 to TRBJ1-1; D is ambiguous. Trimming took 6 bases from V and 5 from J, leaving 10 bases between them. Germline CDR1 reads DFQATT; CDR2 reads SNEGSKA (reference sequence). The CDR3 is made up of 11 amino acids. This CDR3 reads CSAEAVTEAFF. CDR3 bases: TGCAGTGCAGAGGCCGTTACTGAAGCTTTCTTT.

The chain has TRBV4-1 and TRBJ1-2, with D unclear. The CDR3 covers 15 residues. Trimming took 1 base from V and 0 from J, leaving 9 bases between them. Looked up from germline, CDR1 is MGHRA and CDR2 is YSYEKL. DNA of the CDR3: TGCGCCAGCAGCCAAGGTGGGAAGGCTAACTATGGCTACACCTTC. It codes for CASSQGGKANYGYTF.

This clonotype was counted between two and nine times. The chain joins TRBV30 to TRBJ1-5, with 9 positions matching TRBD1. The germline V gene has CDR1 GTSNPN and CDR2 SVGIG (reference sequence). The CDR3 loop spans 16 amino acids. The V gene end was trimmed by 2 bases and the J gene end by 0 bases; junction bases not matched to a gene: 5. The CDR3 sequence is CAWSRQGGYSNQPQHF. The CDR3 nucleotides read TGTGCCTGGAGTAGACAGGGGGGATATAGCAATCAGCCCCAGCATTTT.

In its sample, this clonotype was seen many times. The rearrangement uses TRBV3-1 and TRBJ2-5; the match to TRBD2 covers 14 bases. The CDR3 sequence is 17 residues long. J lost 2 bases, V lost 4 bases, and 6 bases had no gene match. Germline V gene sequence: CDR1 LGHDT, CDR2 YNNKEL (reference sequence). The CDR3 spells CASSRGLAGGYQETQYF. CDR3 nucleotides: TGTGCCAGCAGCCGTGGACTAGCGGGGGGCTATCAAGAGACCCAGTACTTC.

This clonotype was recorded a few times. The genes are TRBV5-4 and TRBJ2-5; 11 nucleotides line up with TRBD2. The CDR3 loop spans 16 amino acids. The J segment lost 4 bases and the V segment lost 4 bases, leaving 9 bases of the junction unmatched. The germline gives CDR1 SGHNT, CDR2 YYREEE (reference sequence). CDR3 in DNA: TGTGCCAGCAGCCCTCAAGGACTAGCGGGCGTAGAGACCCAGTACTTC. Translation: CASSPQGLAGVETQYF.

This clonotype was counted only a few times. CDR3 in DNA: TGTGCCACCGCTGCCGACAGGGGAAGGACCGGGGAGCTGTTTTTT. This gives the protein CATAADRGRTGELFF. The V gene is TRBV24-1, the J gene TRBJ2-2; 8 bases align to TRBD1. The CDR3 runs to 15 residues. The V gene end was trimmed by 9 bases and the J gene end by 5 bases; junction bases not matched to a gene: 10. Germline-derived CDR1 and CDR2 are KGHDR and SFDVKD.

The chain uses TRBV19 and TRBJ2-5; 7 bases map to TRBD1. This CDR3 has 14 residues. Germline loops: CDR1 LNHDA, CDR2 SQIVND (reference sequence). Germline trimming cut 5 bases from V and 2 bases from J; bases unmatched to any gene: 5. The CDR3 region is CASSPDREQETQYF. The CDR3 nucleotides read TGTGCCAGTAGTCCCGACAGGGAACAAGAGACCCAGTACTTC.

The chain carries TRBV30 and TRBJ1-1; 7 bases agree with TRBD1. Germline V gene lookup returns CDR1 GTSNPN and CDR2 SVGIG (reference sequence). V shed 1 base and J 4 bases; nucleotides not matched to a gene: 3. The CDR3 sequence is 13 residues long. The DNA for the CDR3 is TGTGCCTGGAGTGGAGACAGGGCCACTGAAGCTTTCTTT. Protein sequence: CAWSGDRATEAFF.

In this sample, this clonotype turned up a few times. The rearrangement joins TRBV7-2 to TRBJ2-6, with D unresolved. Trimming removed 4 bases from V and 0 bases from J, with 7 bases in between. The CDR3 extends over 15 amino acids. Germline V gene data show CDR1 as SGHTA and CDR2 as FQGNSA. This CDR3 reads CASSSPNSGANVLTF. The CDR3 DNA sequence: TGTGCCAGCAGCTCTCCGAACTCTGGGGCCAACGTCCTGACTTTC.